The T cell receptor beta chain described here comes from a study of T cell responses to AZD1222 COVID-19 vaccine. Study results and limitations: Females outnumbered males among donors, who were mostly white British; clonal diversity was possibly underestimated. The study reported that nearly half of spike-specific TCRs target unmutated variant regions. After the peak T cell response, and only then, were repertoires sampled.

The CDR3 spans 13 residues. Deletions cut 2 bases from V and 7 bases from J, with 11 bases between. TCRdb's table, derived via immunoSEQ multiplex PCR, lists solely in-frame clones and lacks some. Among approximately 97,000 clones listed, approximately 84% were seen once. With regard to this clone: Its antigen is currently unknown.

Sample: peripheral blood, taken on day 0 of AZD1222 vaccination. This clonotype was obtained from an adult in good health. This chain links TRBV12-3 or TRBV12-4 with TRBJ2-5; D not resolved. The CDR3 DNA is TGTGCCAGCAGTTTAATGCGATTGGGGACCCAGTACTTC. This codes for CASSLMRLGTQYF.